A single sample gave rise to the 19 T cell receptor beta chains below, sequenced in a study of blood T cell repertoires in COVID-19. Libraries were prepared by immunoSEQ multiplex PCR; TCRdb keeps only in-frame clonotypes and omits some of them. The repertoire has tens of thousands of clones, around 93% of them found once; the top ten carry 2.5% to 3.5%. Sequenced: peripheral blood. The receptors come from a man aged 50-60 years with acute or convalescent COVID-19.

The chain combines TRBV30 with TRBJ2-6, with D unclear. V was trimmed by 2 bases and J by 2 bases, leaving 7 bases between them. Germline assignment: CDR1 GTSNPN and CDR2 SVGIG (reference sequence). This CDR3 contains 14 residues. The CDR3 sequence is CAWSKHAGANVLTF. CDR3 in DNA: TGTGCCTGGAGTAAGCATGCTGGGGCCAACGTCCTGACTTTC.

The CDR3, as DNA: TGTGCCAGCCGTCCTGGTGGCAGGATTAACTATGGCTACACCTTC. Translated, it gives CASRPGGRINYGYTF. This rearrangement joins TRBV11-2 to TRBJ1-2, with D unclear. CDR1 and CDR2 from the germline V gene are SGHAT and FQNNGV. V shed 8 bases and J shed 1 base, with 17 bases lying between them. The CDR3 has 15 amino acids. Together with reference TRBV11-2 and TRBJ1-2, the CDR3 gives the full variable domain: EAGVAQSPRYKIIEKRQSVAFWCNPISGHATLYWYQQILGQGPKLLIQFQNNGVVDDSQLPKDRFSAERLKGVDSTLKIQPAKLEDSAVYLCASRPGGRINYGYTFGSGTRLTVV.

The sample holds one count of this clone. The J gene is TRBJ2-2, the V gene TRBV6-6, with D possibly being TRBD2 (5 bases). CDR1 and CDR2 from the germline V gene are MNHNY and SVGAGI (reference sequence). The CDR3 runs to 13 residues. Between the trimmed V and J ends, which lost 8 bases and 6 bases, there was a span of 13 bases. The CDR3 region has the DNA TGTGCCAGCCGGTTACTAGATTCCGGGGAGCTGTTTTTT. It translates to CASRLLDSGELFF.

V gene TRBV10-3 combines with J gene TRBJ1-2; D is ambiguous. The V end lost 1 base, the J end lost 0 bases, and 6 bases lay between the germline ends. The CDR3 spans 14 residues. The germline CDR1 and CDR2 sequences are ENHRY and SYGVKD. CDR3 in DNA: TGTGCCATCAGTGAGTATCCTACTAACTATGGCTACACCTTC. This translates into CAISEYPTNYGYTF.

This sequence joins TRBV3-1 (or the pseudogene TRBV3-2) and TRBJ1-6, with 8 bases fitting TRBD1. V trimming: 1 base; J trimming: 12 bases; junction bases outside the gene matches: 5. Per germline, CDR1 LGHDT and CDR2 YNNKEL (reference sequence). There are 14 residues in the CDR3. CDR3 loop: CASSQAGGRGPLHF. In nucleotides, the CDR3 is TGTGCCAGCAGCCAAGCAGGGGGCCGGGGACCCCTCCACTTT.

This clone was detected only a few times. The chain uses TRBV29-1 and TRBJ2-3; 11 nucleotides align to TRBD1. Germline CDR1 is SQVTM and CDR2 is ANQGSEA. V shed 7 bases, J shed 6 bases, and the junction held 9 bases outside the gene matches. The CDR3 contains 14 residues. CDR3 region: CSAGDRGFLDTQYF. The CDR3 region has the DNA TGCAGCGCCGGGGACAGGGGGTTTTTGGATACGCAGTATTTT.

This chain uses TRBV5-1 with TRBJ2-3; TRBD2 aligns across 14 bases. Per germline, CDR1 SGHRS and CDR2 YFSETQ. Trimming removed 4 bases from V and 0 bases from J; junction bases left unmatched: 7. The CDR3 runs 18 residues. The CDR3 region is CASSQGLAGVTSTDTQYF. The CDR3 DNA reads as TGCGCCAGCAGCCAGGGACTAGCGGGGGTCACTAGCACAGATACGCAGTATTTT.

This rearrangement joins TRBV12-5 to TRBJ1-6; 7 bases agree with TRBD1. From germline, CDR1 is LGHNT and CDR2 FRNRAP. The CDR3 runs 16 residues. Trimming cost V 3 bases and J 2 bases; bases outside gene matches: 4. The chain's CDR3 is CASGFLQGTYNSPLHF. The CDR3, as DNA: TGTGCTAGTGGTTTCCTACAGGGGACCTATAATTCACCCCTCCACTTT. Full variable domain (remainder filled in from reference TRBV12-5 and TRBJ1-6): DARVTQTPRHKVTEMGQEVTMRCQPILGHNTVFWYRQTMMQGLELLAYFRNRAPLDDSGMPKDRFSAEMPDATLATLKIQPSEPRDSAVYFCASGFLQGTYNSPLHFGNGTRLTVT.

The J gene is TRBJ2-6, the V gene TRBV5-1; 13 bases fit TRBD2. Per germline, CDR1 SGHRS and CDR2 YFSETQ. Trimming cost V 3 bases and J 0 bases; bases outside gene matches: 9. The CDR3 spans 20 residues. The CDR3 DNA follows: TGCGCCAGCAGCTCGACTAGCGGGGGGCCCCACCTCTCTGGGGCCAACGTCCTGACTTTC. Its protein product is CASSSTSGGPHLSGANVLTF. Using reference TRBV5-1 and TRBJ2-6 for the parts outside the CDR3, the full variable domain is KAGVTQTPRYLIKTRGQQVTLSCSPISGHRSVSWYQQTPGQGLQFLFEYFSETQRNKGNFPGRFSGRQFSNSRSEMNVSTLELGDSALYLCASSSTSGGPHLSGANVLTFGAGSRLTVL.

The chain combines TRBV9 with TRBJ2-1; 8 positions match TRBD1. V lost 4 bases to trimming and J lost 7 bases; unmatched junction nucleotides: 10. CDR1 is SGDLS, CDR2 YYNGEE, per germline. The CDR3 has 15 amino acids. This CDR3 is CASSPRTGITNEQFF. For the CDR3, the DNA is TGTGCCAGCAGCCCAAGGACAGGGATAACGAATGAGCAGTTCTTC.

The chain employs TRBV5-3 and TRBJ2-3; no reliable D call. TRBV5-3 is treated as an ORF (open reading frame) with a function not yet certain. Trimming removed 0 bases at V and 3 bases at J, with 5 bases between. The CDR3 is 13 residues long. CDR3 DNA sequence: TGTGCCAGAAGCTTGGGGAGAACAGATACGCAGTATTTT. Amino acid sequence: CARSLGRTDTQYF.

Of note for this clone: Other DNA sequences from this sample encode an identical CDR3 as well. The V gene is TRBV6-4, the J gene TRBJ1-1, with 8 nucleotides matching TRBD1. Germline loops: CDR1 MRHNA, CDR2 SNTAGT. The V and J ends lost 3 bases and 4 bases, in that order; junction bases with no gene match: 1. The CDR3 consists of 13 residues. The CDR3 is CASSEQGGTEAFF. DNA of the CDR3: TGTGCCAGCAGTGAACAGGGGGGCACTGAAGCTTTCTTT.

The CDR3 sequence is CASSPTGTGTSGANVLTF. CDR3 bases: TGTGCCAGCAGCCCTACCGGGACAGGTACCTCTGGGGCCAACGTCCTGACTTTC. The chain is built from TRBV21-1 and TRBJ2-6; the listed D gene, TRBD1, was not tested against the DNA. TRBV21-1 is labeled a pseudogene. The CDR3 extends over 18 amino acids.

This clone was observed once. The CDR3 loop reads CASSLGARRGTEAFF. The CDR3 nucleotides are TGTGCCAGCAGCTTAGGGGCCAGGAGGGGTACTGAAGCTTTCTTT. The chain couples TRBV7-8 to TRBJ1-1; possible D gene TRBD1, 5 bases. CDR1 is SGHVS, CDR2 FQNEAQ, per germline. Trimming took 1 base from V and 5 from J, leaving 14 bases between them. This CDR3 spans 15 amino acids.

The V call is TRBV15, the J call TRBJ2-3; 10 bases line up with TRBD2. With 1 base clipped from V and 1 base from J, the junction kept 5 bases outside the gene matches. CDR3 length: 17 residues. Germline V gene sequence: CDR1 LNHNV, CDR2 YYDKDF (reference sequence). Here the CDR3 reads CATSRAYGLAGTDTQYF. In DNA form, the CDR3 reads TGTGCCACCAGCAGAGCCTATGGACTAGCGGGCACAGATACGCAGTATTTT. Full variable domain (missing parts from reference TRBV15 and TRBJ2-3): DAMVIQNPRYQVTQFGKPVTLSCSQTLNHNVMYWYQQKSSQAPKLLFHYYDKDFNNEADTPDNFQSRRPNTSFCFLDIRSPGLGDTAMYLCATSRAYGLAGTDTQYFGPGTRLTVL.

This clone was counted only a few times. The chain joins TRBV25-1 to TRBJ2-7; 7 bases fit TRBD1. The CDR3 is made up of 14 amino acids. Germline-derived CDR1 and CDR2 are MGHDK and SYGVNS. V lost 8 bases and J lost 0; bases outside the gene matches: 7. The chain's CDR3 is CASGMTGSSYEQYF. CDR3 DNA: TGTGCCAGCGGAATGACAGGGAGCTCCTACGAGCAGTACTTC.

The chain uses TRBV18 and TRBJ1-2, with TRBD1 matching over 8 bases. Germline CDR1 is KGHSH and CDR2 is LQKENI. This CDR3 is built from 15 residues. Trimming at V came to 3 bases and at J to 13 bases, leaving 16 bases not matched to a gene. The CDR3 loop reads CASSPQTGVEGQATF. CDR3 nucleotides: TGTGCCAGCTCACCCCAGACAGGGGTGGAGGGCCAGGCCACCTTC.

The genes are TRBV30 and TRBJ1-1; unclear D gene. This CDR3 region has 13 residues. The germline V gene encodes CDR1 GTSNPN and CDR2 SVGIG (reference sequence). V was clipped by 0 bases and J by 1 base, with 6 bases between them. CDR3 loop: CAWSVLENTEAFF. CDR3 DNA sequence: TGTGCCTGGAGTGTACTTGAGAACACTGAAGCTTTCTTT. The full variable domain, completed using reference TRBV30 and TRBJ1-1, is SQTIHQWPATLVQPVGSPLSLECTVEGTSNPNLYWYRQAAGRGLQLLFYSVGIGQISSEVPQNLSASRPQDRQFILSSKKLLLSDSGFYLCAWSVLENTEAFFGQGTRLTVV.

This chain joins TRBV6-2 or TRBV6-3 and TRBJ2-5, with a weak D call TRBD1 (5 bases). The V and J ends lost 2 bases and 5 bases respectively, with 15 bases between them. CDR1 and CDR2 (germline): MNHEY, SVGEGT. The CDR3 has 15 residues. The CDR3, as DNA: TGTGCCAGCAGTTACATCCAGGGCTTGGGGGAGACCCAGTACTTC. It codes for CASSYIQGLGETQYF.